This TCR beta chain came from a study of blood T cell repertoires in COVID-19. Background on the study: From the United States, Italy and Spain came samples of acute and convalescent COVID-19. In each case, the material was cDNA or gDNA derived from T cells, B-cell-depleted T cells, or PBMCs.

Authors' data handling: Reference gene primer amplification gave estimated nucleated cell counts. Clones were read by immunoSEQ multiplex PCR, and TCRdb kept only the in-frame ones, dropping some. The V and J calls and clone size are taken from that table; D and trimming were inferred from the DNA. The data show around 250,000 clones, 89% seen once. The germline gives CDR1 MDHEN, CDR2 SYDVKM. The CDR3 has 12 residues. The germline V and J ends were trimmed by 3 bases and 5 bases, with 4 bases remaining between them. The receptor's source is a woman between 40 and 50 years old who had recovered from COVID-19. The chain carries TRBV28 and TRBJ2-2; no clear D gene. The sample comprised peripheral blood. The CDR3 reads CASSFPTGELFF. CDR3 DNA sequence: TGTGCCAGCAGTTTTCCGACCGGGGAGCTGTTTTTT.